This entry lists 27 T cell receptor beta chains sequenced from one sample in a study of T cell repertoires in cytomegalovirus infection. TCRdb re-called the reads with MiXCR, one entry per CDR3 protein. This table has about 770,000 distinct CDR3 sequences, 25% to 30% appearing once. These receptors' antigens are unknown. The sequences come from cultured CD8+ T cells from PBMCs, collected from culture after CMV antigen stimulation. These receptors all stem from a human donor in good health (CMV status not recorded). Some clones in this sample may be carry-over from other donors' samples.

This clonotype showed up many times. Here the CDR3 reads CASRSSGANVLTF. The CDR3, as DNA: TGTGCCAGCAGAAGCTCTGGGGCCAACGTCCTGACTTTC. The gene calls are TRBV7-3 and TRBJ2-6; D gene ambiguous. CDR3 length equals 13 residues. Germline CDR1 reads SGHTA; CDR2 reads FQGTGA. V gave up 6 bases and J gave up 0 bases, with 3 bases separating them. The variable domain in full, with the rest retrieved from reference TRBV7-3 and TRBJ2-6, is GAGVSQTPSNKVTEKGKYVELRCDPISGHTALYWYRQSLGQGPEFLIYFQGTGAADDSGLPNDRFFAVRPEGSVSTLKIQRTERGDSAVYLCASRSSGANVLTFGAGSRLTVL.

This clonotype was seen a handful of times. The chain joins TRBV27 to TRBJ1-4; 10 nucleotides match TRBD1. This CDR3 has 14 amino acids. Germline-derived CDR1 and CDR2 are MNHEY and SMNVEV (reference sequence). V was pared by 5 bases and J by 7 bases, with 4 bases of the junction left unmatched. This CDR3 is CASSMTGGTEKLFF. DNA for the CDR3: TGTGCCAGCAGTATGACAGGGGGCACTGAAAAACTGTTTTTT.

The rearrangement uses TRBV2 and TRBJ2-5; the D gene is possibly TRBD2 (7 bases). This CDR3 has 14 residues. Germline loops: CDR1 SNHLY, CDR2 FYNNEI. The V end lost 5 bases, the J end lost 9 bases, and 19 bases lay between the germline ends. This chain's CDR3 is CASSSSTGGRAQYF. The CDR3 coding sequence is TGTGCCAGCAGTTCTTCCACGGGGGGCAGGGCCCAGTACTTC.

The chain is built from TRBV5-1 and TRBJ1-5; 9 nucleotides match TRBD1. The V gene's germline CDR1 is SGHRS and CDR2 YFSETQ. The V and J ends lost 0 bases and 3 bases, in that order; junction bases with no gene match: 7. The CDR3 loop spans 17 amino acids. The CDR3 protein is CASSLGPGQGPNQPQHF. In nucleotides, the CDR3 is TGCGCCAGCAGCTTGGGGCCGGGACAGGGACCCAATCAGCCCCAGCATTTT. The variable domain in full, completed from reference TRBV5-1 and TRBJ1-5, reads KAGVTQTPRYLIKTRGQQVTLSCSPISGHRSVSWYQQTPGQGLQFLFEYFSETQRNKGNFPGRFSGRQFSNSRSEMNVSTLELGDSALYLCASSLGPGQGPNQPQHFGDGTRLSIL.

Turning to this clonotype: A much larger clone differs from this one at a single base, so this may be a read error. The chain carries TRBV7-8 and TRBJ2-7; 11 positions match TRBD1. The CDR3 consists of 15 residues. Per germline, CDR1 SGHVS and CDR2 FQNEAQ. The CDR3 loop reads CASSSTGTGGYGQYF. In nucleotides, the CDR3 is TGTGCCAGCAGCTCGACCGGGACAGGGGGTTACGGGCAGTACTTC. The full variable domain, with the rest looked up from reference TRBV7-8 and TRBJ2-7, is GAGVSQSPRYKVAKRGQDVALRCDPISGHVSLFWYQQALGQGPEFLTYFQNEAQLDKSGLPSDRFFAERPEGSVSTLKIQRTQQEDSAVYLCASSSTGTGGYGQYFGPGTRLTVT.

This clonotype has a handful of counts. The V and J genes are TRBV6-1 and TRBJ2-7; 8 bases agree with TRBD1. CDR3 length: 17 amino acids. CDR1 is MNHNS and CDR2 is SASEGT in the germline V gene. Trimming cost V 3 bases and J 3 bases; bases outside gene matches: 13. Here the CDR3 reads CASSETYRGETFYEQYV. The CDR3 nucleotides read TGTGCCAGCAGTGAGACTTACAGGGGGGAAACCTTCTACGAGCAGTACGTC.

This clonotype has just a few counts. For the CDR3, the DNA is TGTGCCAGCAGCCTACGCGGGGGGAGTGATCAGCCCCAGCATTTT. This translates into CASSLRGGSDQPQHF. The V and J genes are TRBV7-9 and TRBJ1-5; D may be TRBD1 (5 bases). Germline V CDR1 and CDR2: SEHNR, FQNEAQ (reference sequence). V lost 5 bases and J lost 5, with 16 bases in between. The CDR3 covers 15 residues.

This rearrangement joins TRBV6-1 to TRBJ2-3; D is uncertain. This CDR3 is 16 amino acids long. Germline V gene lookup returns CDR1 MNHNS and CDR2 SASEGT. Trimming removed 1 base from V and 0 bases from J, with 11 bases in between. The CDR3 sequence is CASSEDQWASTDTQYF. CDR3 nucleotide sequence: TGTGCCAGCAGTGAAGATCAATGGGCAAGCACAGATACGCAGTATTTT.

This clonotype has just a few counts. The rearrangement joins TRBV7-3 to TRBJ2-3, with 10 bases that match TRBD2. The J segment lost 7 bases and the V segment lost 4 bases, leaving 8 bases of the junction unmatched. The CDR3 length is 15 residues. In germline, CDR1 is SGHTA, CDR2 FQGTGA. In nucleotides, the CDR3 is TGTGCCAGCAGCTCCAGCGGGGGGGCGGCTAATACGCAGTATTTT. Its protein is CASSSSGGAANTQYF.

This rearrangement joins TRBV12-3 or TRBV12-4 to TRBJ1-2; D is uncertain. The CDR3 length is 10 residues. The ends were cut back, 8 bases at V and 8 bases at J, with 9 bases in the middle. The DNA of the CDR3 is TGTGCCAGCTCAGGTGGCGGCTACACCTTC. Its protein product is CASSGGGYTF.

This clonotype has only a few counts. The J gene is TRBJ1-2, the V gene TRBV7-9; 7 bases agree with TRBD1. CDR3 length: 16 residues. With 5 bases clipped from V and 0 bases from J, the junction kept 9 bases outside the gene matches. The V gene's germline CDR1 is SEHNR and CDR2 FQNEAQ (reference sequence). The CDR3 nucleotides read TGTGCCAGCAGCCGGACAGGATCTGAGGCTAACTATGGCTACACCTTC. This translates into CASSRTGSEANYGYTF.

The chain uses TRBV20-1 and TRBJ1-1, with a possible D match to TRBD1 (5 bases). Trimming removed 2 bases from V and 3 bases from J, with 19 bases in between. Looked up from germline, CDR1 is DFQATT and CDR2 is SNEGSKA (reference sequence). The CDR3 consists of 16 residues. The CDR3 DNA sequence: TGCAGTGCTAGACCAAGAATACGTTCGGGGCACACTGAAGCTTTCTTT. This codes for CSARPRIRSGHTEAFF.

V is TRBV28 and J is TRBJ1-4; unclear D gene. This CDR3 is 17 amino acids long. CDR1 is MDHEN, CDR2 SYDVKM, per germline. Deletions cut 4 bases from V and 0 bases from J, with 15 bases between. In nucleotides, the CDR3 is TGTGCCAGCAGTTCCCTTCTGACTGGTGCAACTAATGAAAAACTGTTTTTT. Its protein product is CASSSLLTGATNEKLFF.

The chain uses TRBV12-3 or TRBV12-4 and TRBJ1-3; TRBD1 matches 8 bases. The length of the CDR3 is 17 residues. Germline trimming cut 8 bases from V and 3 bases from J; bases unmatched to any gene: 15. The CDR3 DNA sequence: TGTGCCAGCGAGGGGTTCCTACAGGGGGATCTTGGAAACACCATATATTTT. Protein sequence: CASEGFLQGDLGNTIYF.

This clonotype was found a few times. This chain connects TRBV12-3 or TRBV12-4 to TRBJ2-7; D perhaps matches TRBD1 (6 bases). This CDR3 comprises 17 residues. Trimming cost V 3 bases and J 1 base, with 19 bases left between them. The CDR3 spells CASSFVVGAEKSYEQYF. CDR3 bases: TGTGCCAGCAGTTTCGTTGTGGGGGCAGAGAAATCCTACGAGCAGTACTTC.

A few counts support this clonotype. V gene TRBV2 combines with J gene TRBJ1-6, with a tentative D call TRBD1 (6 bases). V lost 7 bases and J lost 2, with 12 bases in between. CDR1 SNHLY and CDR2 FYNNEI come from the germline V gene. This CDR3 comprises 15 residues. CDR3 bases: TGTGCCAGCACGGGAAGGACAGCCTATAATTCACCCCTCCACTTT. It translates to CASTGRTAYNSPLHF.

In its sample, this clonotype was seen many times. CDR3 nucleotide sequence: TGTGCCAGCAGTGTAAGTGGCGGGATTGAGCAGTTCTTC. It codes for CASSVSGGIEQFF. The V gene is TRBV6-1, the J gene TRBJ2-1; maybe TRBD2 (6 bases). V gave up 4 bases and J gave up 9 bases, with 13 bases separating them. The CDR3 covers 13 residues. Germline assignment: CDR1 MNHNS and CDR2 SASEGT.

The CDR3 nucleotides read TGTGCCAGCAGCCCGGTAAAACTCGATCTGCAGTACGTC. Protein: CASSPVKLDLQYV. The chain recombines TRBV6-1 with TRBJ2-7, with no clear D. The CDR3 contains 13 residues. CDR1 is MNHNS, CDR2 SASEGT, per germline. V gave up 6 bases and J gave up 9 bases, with 18 bases separating them.

The V gene is TRBV12-3 or TRBV12-4, the J gene TRBJ1-2; 10 nucleotides agree with TRBD1. The CDR3 totals 16 residues. J gave up 4 bases and V 3 bases, and 8 bases lay outside the gene matches. The CDR3, as DNA: TGTGCCAGCAGTTTGACCGCGGGACAGGGGACCTATGGCTACACCTTC. Encoded protein: CASSLTAGQGTYGYTF.

The chain recombines TRBV5-6 with TRBJ2-4, with D possibly being TRBD1 or TRBD2 (6 bases each). Between the trimmed V and J ends, which lost 4 bases and 3 bases, there was a span of 20 bases. This CDR3 is built from 17 residues. CDR1 and CDR2 from the germline V gene are SGHDT and YYEEEE. CDR3 protein: CASSPGGGFTRKNIQYF. The CDR3 DNA is TGTGCCAGCAGCCCTGGAGGGGGGTTTACACGCAAAAACATTCAGTACTTC.

V is TRBV5-8 and J is TRBJ2-6; D may be TRBD2 (6 bases). V was clipped by 0 bases and J by 2 bases, with 12 bases between them. In germline, CDR1 is SGHTS, CDR2 YDEGEE. This CDR3 has 17 amino acids. This chain's CDR3 is CASSLVGGRAGANVLTF. In nucleotides, the CDR3 is TGTGCCAGCAGCTTGGTAGGAGGGCGGGCTGGGGCCAACGTCCTGACTTTC.

This clonotype appeared a few times. V gene TRBV7-9 combines with J gene TRBJ2-1, with 8 bases aligning to TRBD2. The CDR3 has 18 residues. Germline-derived CDR1 and CDR2 are SEHNR and FQNEAQ (reference sequence). Unmatched junction bases numbered 18, after V lost 1 base and J lost 10 bases. This CDR3 is CASSLDPYLAGSPLEQFF. The CDR3 DNA reads as TGTGCCAGCAGCTTAGACCCCTATTTAGCGGGGAGCCCGTTGGAGCAGTTCTTC.

This clonotype was found a few times. CDR3 DNA sequence: TGTGCCAGCAGCGCCCGAGAAACCTACAATGAGCAGTTCTTC. Translating gives CASSARETYNEQFF. The gene calls are TRBV7-6 and TRBJ2-1; D not certain. Between the trimmed V and J ends, which lost 5 bases and 2 bases, there was a span of 10 bases. CDR3 length: 14 residues. Looked up from germline, CDR1 is SGHVS and CDR2 is FNYEAQ.

This clonotype was detected only a few times. This chain links TRBV7-9 with TRBJ1-1, with TRBD1 as a possible D gene (5 bases). The V end was cut by 5 bases, the J end by 5 bases, with 15 bases between. From germline, CDR1 is SEHNR and CDR2 FQNEAQ (reference sequence). The CDR3 sequence is 14 residues long. CDR3 in amino acids: CASSGQGEETEAFF. In nucleotides, the CDR3 is TGTGCCAGCAGCGGCCAGGGTGAAGAGACTGAAGCTTTCTTT. The variable domain in full, with the rest retrieved from reference TRBV7-9 and TRBJ1-1, is DTGVSQNPRHKITKRGQNVTFRCDPISEHNRLYWYRQTLGQGPEFLTYFQNEAQLEKSRLLSDRFSAERPKGSFSTLEIQRTEQGDSAMYLCASSGQGEETEAFFGQGTRLTVV.

This chain connects TRBV19 to TRBJ2-7; 12 nucleotides match TRBD1. V was clipped by 3 bases and J by 6 bases; unmatched bases: 3. The CDR3 totals 14 residues. In germline, CDR1 is LNHDA, CDR2 SQIVND (reference sequence). In DNA form, the CDR3 reads TGTGCCAGTAGTATCCGGGACAGGGGGCGCGAGCAGTACTTC. Its translation is CASSIRDRGREQYF.

This clonotype was found a few times. The chain links TRBV6-2 or TRBV6-3 to TRBJ2-5; TRBD2 aligns across 8 bases. Per the germline V gene, CDR1 is MNHEY and CDR2 is SVGEGT. Trimming at V came to 7 bases and at J to 1 base, leaving 11 bases not matched to a gene. The CDR3 is 16 residues long. The CDR3 nucleotides read TGTGCCAGCAACTCACGGGCTAGCGGGTCCCAAGAGACCCAGTACTTC. Amino acids: CASNSRASGSQETQYF.

The gene calls are TRBV19 and TRBJ1-2, with D hard to call. V lost 5 bases, J lost 0 bases, and 13 bases lay in between. Germline-derived CDR1 and CDR2 are LNHDA and SQIVND (reference sequence). CDR3 length: 15 residues. CDR3: CASSYGRRPNYGYTF. CDR3 nucleotides: TGTGCCAGTAGTTACGGACGCCGCCCTAACTATGGCTACACCTTC.